The 30 T cell receptor beta chains below come from one sample, sequenced in a study of blood T cell repertoires in COVID-19 (dated by TCRdb to 2020 to 2022). Library preparation used the immunoSEQ multiplex PCR assay. Sourced from immuneACCESS, this table was stored by TCRdb with only in-frame sequences that have V and J called. A share of the clones is absent; for the studies checked, an unresolved V gene accounts for under half, and the remainder has no known explanation. For this sample there are approximately 260,000 clones; around 89% appear just once. The leading ten clones occupy 3% to 4.5% of the sample. The sequencing input was peripheral blood. The source of these receptors is a woman in her thirties or forties with acute or convalescent COVID-19.

The V call is TRBV29-1, the J call TRBJ2-3; 12 bases fit TRBD2. V gave up 7 bases and J gave up 2 bases; unmatched junction bases: 7. CDR3 length: 15 residues. From germline, CDR1 is SQVTM and CDR2 ANQGSEA. The CDR3 DNA follows: TGCAGCGAATCGACTAGCGGGGGTGTCACAGATACGCAGTATTTT. It codes for CSESTSGGVTDTQYF.

The V and J genes are TRBV7-8 and TRBJ1-3; D perhaps matches TRBD1 (6 bases). Germline assignment: CDR1 SGHVS and CDR2 FQNEAQ. Deletions cut 0 bases from V and 4 bases from J, with 10 bases between. The CDR3 spans 15 residues. CDR3 amino acids: CASSLAGGEGNTIYF. The CDR3 DNA reads as TGTGCCAGCAGCTTAGCAGGGGGGGAGGGAAACACCATATATTTT.

This chain uses TRBV5-4 with TRBJ2-3; TRBD2 matches at 8 bases. From germline, CDR1 is SGHNT and CDR2 YYREEE (reference sequence). V lost 3 bases to trimming and J lost 5 bases; unmatched junction nucleotides: 5. This CDR3 has 14 amino acids. Written as DNA, the CDR3 is TGTGCCAGCAGCTCGCGGGGGGTCGGAGATACGCAGTATTTT. Translation gives CASSSRGVGDTQYF.

This rearrangement joins TRBV19 to TRBJ2-2; no definite D call. CDR3 size: 14 residues. V shed 1 base and J shed 5 bases, with 8 bases lying between them. Germline assignment: CDR1 LNHDA and CDR2 SQIVND (reference sequence). Here the CDR3 reads CASSIGQVTGELFF. The CDR3 nucleotides read TGTGCCAGTAGTATAGGGCAGGTGACCGGGGAGCTGTTTTTT.

The rearrangement uses TRBV19 and TRBJ1-1; 9 bases are shared with TRBD1. This CDR3 region has 14 residues. The germline gives CDR1 LNHDA, CDR2 SQIVND (reference sequence). J was trimmed by 5 bases and V by 8 bases; bases with no gene match: 9. The CDR3 sequence: CASRQGVVGTEAFF. As DNA, the CDR3 is TGTGCCAGTCGACAGGGGGTCGTGGGGACTGAAGCTTTCTTT.

The CDR3 region is CAISEAGGALEQYV. CDR3 DNA: TGTGCCATCAGTGAGGCGGGAGGGGCGCTTGAGCAGTACGTC. The gene calls are TRBV10-3 and TRBJ2-7; TRBD2 agrees at 9 bases. The CDR3 spans 14 residues. Germline V gene sequence: CDR1 ENHRY, CDR2 SYGVKD. V gave up 2 bases and J gave up 7 bases; unmatched junction bases: 6.

The CDR3 DNA follows: TGTGCCAGCAGCTTAGATGGCCGGGAGACAGATACGCAGTATTTT. This translates into CASSLDGRETDTQYF. V is TRBV7-9 and J is TRBJ2-3, with D tentatively TRBD2 (6 bases). The CDR3 has 15 residues. V gave up 1 base and J gave up 3 bases, with 11 bases separating them. CDR1 is SEHNR and CDR2 is FQNEAQ in the germline V gene (reference sequence).

The chain employs TRBV27 and TRBJ1-5, with 8 bases aligning to TRBD1. There are 14 residues in the CDR3. V lost 4 bases and J lost 5; bases outside the gene matches: 4. Germline V CDR1 and CDR2: MNHEY, SMNVEV (reference sequence). CDR3 region: CASSSGTGYQPQHF. The CDR3 nucleotides read TGTGCCAGCAGTTCCGGGACAGGATATCAGCCCCAGCATTTT.

The V gene is TRBV5-1, the J gene TRBJ2-3, with D possibly TRBD2 on 5 matching bases. The CDR3 sequence is 16 residues long. Trimming removed 6 bases at V and 1 base at J, with 18 bases between. Germline-derived CDR1 and CDR2 are SGHRS and YFSETQ. DNA for the CDR3: TGCGCCAGCACCCGGACTTTTCCTCTCGGCACAGATACGCAGTATTTT. This gives the protein CASTRTFPLGTDTQYF.

V usage is TRBV7-9 and J usage is TRBJ2-2; TRBD2 aligns across 8 bases. Germline-derived CDR1 and CDR2 are SEHNR and FQNEAQ (reference sequence). The CDR3 runs to 16 residues. V was pared by 5 bases and J by 0 bases, with 5 bases of the junction left unmatched. The CDR3 coding sequence is TGTGCCAGCAGCCCGGGGGGGGGCACGAACACCGGGGAGCTGTTTTTT. Its translation: CASSPGGGTNTGELFF.

This rearrangement joins TRBV6-5 to TRBJ1-1; D gene ambiguous. The V gene lost 0 bases and the J gene lost 1 base, with 3 bases spanning the gap. Germline-derived CDR1 and CDR2 are MNHEY and SVGAGI. The CDR3 consists of 13 residues. In DNA, the CDR3 is TGTGCCAGCAGTTACTCGGCGAACACTGAAGCTTTCTTT. As protein: CASSYSANTEAFF.

This clone was seen many times. J is TRBJ1-2 and V is TRBV7-9, with TRBD1 as a possible D gene (5 bases). V gave up 0 bases and J gave up 4 bases, with 9 bases separating them. This CDR3 comprises 14 residues. Germline V CDR1 and CDR2: SEHNR, FQNEAQ (reference sequence). CDR3: CASSLAGLSYGYTF. The CDR3 bases are TGTGCCAGCAGCTTAGCGGGGCTTTCCTATGGCTACACCTTC.

The genes are TRBV12-3 or TRBV12-4 and TRBJ1-2; TRBD1 matches at 8 bases. The CDR3 totals 13 residues. V lost 6 bases to trimming and J lost 14 bases; unmatched junction nucleotides: 14. The CDR3 region has the DNA TGTGCCAGCAGACCCCTCCCGACAGGGGAGAATACCTTC. It codes for CASRPLPTGENTF.

This clone was observed once. The V and J genes are TRBV30 and TRBJ2-1, with D maybe TRBD2 (6 bases). Deletions cut 0 bases from V and 3 bases from J, with 12 bases between. The CDR3 covers 15 residues. From germline, CDR1 is GTSNPN and CDR2 SVGIG (reference sequence). CDR3 residues: CAWSVRGTLYNEQFF. The DNA for the CDR3 is TGTGCCTGGAGTGTACGGGGGACTCTCTACAATGAGCAGTTCTTC.

The V call is TRBV5-4, the J call TRBJ2-3; maybe TRBD2 (7 bases). V dropped 3 bases and J dropped 2 bases, with 16 bases sitting between them. CDR3 length: 16 residues. Germline V gene data show CDR1 as SGHNT and CDR2 as YYREEE (reference sequence). CDR3 amino acids: CASSSRGRVDTDTQYF. CDR3 DNA sequence: TGTGCCAGCAGCTCAAGGGGGAGGGTGGACACAGATACGCAGTATTTT.

As for this clone: This same CDR3 is encoded by further DNA sequences in the sample. This rearrangement joins TRBV19 to TRBJ1-5; D gene unclear. Trimming stripped 3 bases from V and 4 bases from J, with 7 bases between. CDR1 and CDR2 (germline): LNHDA, SQIVND (reference sequence). The CDR3 has 13 amino acids. The CDR3 nucleotides read TGTGCCAGTAGTATTGCGGGGAATCAGCCCCAGCATTTT. It codes for CASSIAGNQPQHF. Drawing the rest from reference TRBV19 and TRBJ1-5, the complete variable domain is DGGITQSPKYLFRKEGQNVTLSCEQNLNHDAMYWYRQDPGQGLRLIYYSQIVNDFQKGDIAEGYSVSREKKESFPLTVTSAQKNPTAFYLCASSIAGNQPQHFGDGTRLSIL.

V gene TRBV5-1 combines with J gene TRBJ1-6; no clear D. Germline V gene data show CDR1 as SGHRS and CDR2 as YFSETQ. The CDR3 has 14 amino acids. V was clipped by 5 bases and J by 8 bases, with 14 bases between them. CDR3 amino acids: CASREGGWDSPLHF. In DNA form, the CDR3 reads TGCGCCAGCAGAGAAGGAGGGTGGGATTCACCCCTCCACTTT.

This sequence joins TRBV30 and TRBJ2-3, with 9 bases fitting TRBD2. Losses at the gene ends were 2 bases for V and 3 bases for J; bases not matched to a gene: 6. The CDR3 length is 15 residues. The germline V gene encodes CDR1 GTSNPN and CDR2 SVGIG (reference sequence). The CDR3 is CAWSINSGGTDTQYF. In DNA, the CDR3 is TGTGCCTGGAGTATTAATAGCGGGGGTACAGATACGCAGTATTTT.

CDR3 nucleotide sequence: TGTGCCTGGTCCCTAGCCACTGAAGCTTTCTTT. Its protein product is CAWSLATEAFF. The gene calls are TRBV30 and TRBJ1-1; D remains unclear. The CDR3 has 11 residues. V was shortened by 5 bases and J by 4 bases, with 8 bases between the two germline ends. Germline V gives CDR1 GTSNPN, CDR2 SVGIG (reference sequence).

This clone came up a few times. The chain couples TRBV19 to TRBJ1-1, with 8 bases matching TRBD1. V lost 6 bases, J lost 5 bases, and 8 bases stayed unmatched. This CDR3 is built from 14 residues. Germline values: CDR1 LNHDA, CDR2 SQIVND (reference sequence). CDR3 in DNA: TGTGCCAGTAGAGTCGACAGGGGTAGGACTGAAGCTTTCTTT. Its translation: CASRVDRGRTEAFF.

This clone was counted once. The V call is TRBV30, the J call TRBJ2-2; D might be TRBD2 (5 bases). Looked up from germline, CDR1 is GTSNPN and CDR2 is SVGIG (reference sequence). CDR3 size: 13 residues. V lost 0 bases to trimming and J lost 6 bases, with 8 bases between them. The chain's CDR3 is CAWSVRGPGELFF. For the CDR3, the DNA is TGTGCCTGGAGTGTACGGGGTCCCGGGGAGCTGTTTTTT. Full variable domain (missing parts from reference TRBV30 and TRBJ2-2): SQTIHQWPATLVQPVGSPLSLECTVEGTSNPNLYWYRQAAGRGLQLLFYSVGIGQISSEVPQNLSASRPQDRQFILSSKKLLLSDSGFYLCAWSVRGPGELFFGEGSRLTVL.

This chain's CDR3 is CASSQRGGLKTQYF. CDR3 nucleotides: TGTGCCAGCAGCCAGCGGGGGGGCCTAAAGACCCAGTACTTC. The chain is built from TRBV3-1 (or the pseudogene TRBV3-2) and TRBJ2-5, with TRBD2 matching over 9 bases. The V gene's germline CDR1 is LGHDT and CDR2 YNNKEL (reference sequence). J gave up 6 bases and V 3 bases, and 5 bases lay outside the gene matches. CDR3 length: 14 residues.

This clone was seen just once. This chain connects TRBV7-9 to TRBJ1-2; 9 nucleotides agree with TRBD1. The germline gives CDR1 SEHNR, CDR2 FQNEAQ (reference sequence). V gave up 5 bases and J gave up 3 bases; unmatched junction bases: 10. CDR3 length: 16 residues. The CDR3 sequence: CASSPSDRGNDYGYTF. The DNA of the CDR3 is TGTGCCAGCAGCCCTTCGGACAGGGGCAACGACTATGGCTACACCTTC.

The gene calls are TRBV19 and TRBJ1-3; D is possibly TRBD1 (5 bases). In germline, CDR1 is LNHDA, CDR2 SQIVND (reference sequence). This CDR3 is 16 amino acids long. V was trimmed by 5 bases and J by 4 bases, leaving 18 bases between them. The CDR3 loop is CASSSGRQSSGNTIYF. The CDR3 nucleotides read TGTGCCAGTAGTTCTGGGCGACAGTCGTCCGGAAACACCATATATTTT.

This clone was recorded only once. This sequence joins TRBV2 and TRBJ2-2, with D perhaps matching TRBD2 (6 bases). Germline V gene lookup returns CDR1 SNHLY and CDR2 FYNNEI. The CDR3 contains 16 residues. V lost 6 bases and J 0 bases, leaving 14 bases between the germline ends. The CDR3 sequence: CASRGDGGTNTGELFF. In DNA, the CDR3 is TGTGCCAGCAGAGGAGACGGGGGTACGAACACCGGGGAGCTGTTTTTT.

This chain uses TRBV5-4 with TRBJ1-1; 8 nucleotides line up with TRBD1. This CDR3 has 14 amino acids. V trimming: 6 bases; J trimming: 1 base; junction bases outside the gene matches: 5. Germline V gives CDR1 SGHNT, CDR2 YYREEE (reference sequence). CDR3 amino acids: CASTRTGKNTEAFF. The CDR3 DNA sequence: TGTGCCAGCACCCGGACAGGGAAGAACACTGAAGCTTTCTTT.

Here the CDR3 reads CASRDTGNTIYF. In DNA form, the CDR3 reads TGTGCCAGTAGGGACACTGGAAACACCATATATTTT. The chain has TRBV19 and TRBJ1-3; the D gene is possibly TRBD1 (5 bases). This CDR3 is built from 12 residues. Between the trimmed V and J ends, which lost 6 bases and 2 bases, there was a span of 5 bases. Germline V CDR1 and CDR2: LNHDA, SQIVND (reference sequence).

The genes are TRBV19 and TRBJ1-2, with 9 bases matching TRBD1. Germline CDR1 and CDR2: LNHDA and SQIVND (reference sequence). The J segment lost 4 bases and the V segment lost 4 bases, leaving 7 bases of the junction unmatched. This CDR3 comprises 15 residues. Written as DNA, the CDR3 is TGTGCCAGTAGTAAGTGGACAGGGGATTTCTATGGCTACACCTTC. Translation: CASSKWTGDFYGYTF.

The rearrangement joins TRBV9 to TRBJ2-3, with D possibly matching TRBD1 (5 bases). Per germline, CDR1 SGDLS and CDR2 YYNGEE. Between the trimmed V and J ends, which lost 4 bases and 2 bases, there was a span of 17 bases. The CDR3 length is 16 residues. This CDR3 is CASSPPLGQNTDTQYF. CDR3 DNA sequence: TGTGCCAGCAGCCCTCCTCTGGGGCAGAACACAGATACGCAGTATTTT.

The genes are TRBV25-1 and TRBJ1-2; 9 bases are shared with TRBD1. The CDR3 spans 15 residues. CDR1 MGHDK and CDR2 SYGVNS come from the germline V gene. V shed 3 bases, J shed 8 bases, and the junction held 10 bases outside the gene matches. The CDR3 reads CASSDFRDRDWGYTF. The CDR3, as DNA: TGTGCCAGCAGTGATTTTAGGGACAGGGATTGGGGCTACACCTTC.